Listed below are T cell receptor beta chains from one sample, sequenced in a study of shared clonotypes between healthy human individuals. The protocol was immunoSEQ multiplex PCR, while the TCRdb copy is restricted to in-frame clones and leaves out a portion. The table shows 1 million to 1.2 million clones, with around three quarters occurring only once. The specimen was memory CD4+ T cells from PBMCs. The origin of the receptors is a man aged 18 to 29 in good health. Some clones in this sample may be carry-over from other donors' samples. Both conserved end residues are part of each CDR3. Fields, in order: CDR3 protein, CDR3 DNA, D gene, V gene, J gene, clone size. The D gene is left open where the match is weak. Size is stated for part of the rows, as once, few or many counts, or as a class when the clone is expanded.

CDR3 protein: CASGSFGGGARNQPQHF
CDR3 DNA: TGTGCCAGCGGCAGTTTCGGAGGGGGCGCACGCAATCAGCCCCAGCATTTT
D gene: TRBD1
V gene: TRBV28
J gene: TRBJ1-5
clone size: once

CDR3 protein: CASSPRTNTGELFF
CDR3 DNA: TGTGCCAGCAGCCCCCGCACGAACACCGGGGAGCTGTTTTTT
D gene: -
V gene: TRBV7-9
J gene: TRBJ2-2
clone size: -

CDR3 protein: CATSRDLDQPQHF
CDR3 DNA: TGTGCCACCAGCAGAGATCTTGATCAGCCCCAGCATTTT
D gene: -
V gene: TRBV15
J gene: TRBJ1-5
clone size: -

CDR3 protein: CASSLQTGHQPQHF
CDR3 DNA: TGTGCCAGCAGTTTGCAGACAGGGCATCAGCCCCAGCATTTT
D gene: TRBD1
V gene: TRBV28
J gene: TRBJ1-5
clone size: few

CDR3 protein: CASRRRGVVETQYF
CDR3 DNA: TGTGCCAGCAGGCGCAGGGGGGTGGTTGAGACCCAGTACTTC
D gene: -
V gene: TRBV6-5
J gene: TRBJ2-5
clone size: -

CDR3 protein: CASSLAAPSGNTIYF
CDR3 DNA: TGCGCCAGCAGCTTGGCGGCACCCTCTGGAAACACCATATATTTT
D gene: -
V gene: TRBV5-1
J gene: TRBJ1-3
clone size: once

CDR3 protein: CASMTTAGSYNEQFF
CDR3 DNA: TGCGCCAGCATGACAACAGCGGGTTCCTACAATGAGCAGTTCTTC
D gene: -
V gene: TRBV5-1
J gene: TRBJ2-1
clone size: -

CDR3 protein: CASSLEAAGGGADTQYF
CDR3 DNA: TGTGCCAGCAGCTTAGAAGCTGCGGGAGGAGGGGCAGATACGCAGTATTTT
D gene: TRBD2
V gene: TRBV7-2
J gene: TRBJ2-3
clone size: -

CDR3 protein: CSVEGTSGAWGTDTQYF
CDR3 DNA: TGCAGCGTTGAGGGGACTAGCGGGGCCTGGGGCACAGATACGCAGTATTTT
D gene: TRBD2
V gene: TRBV29-1
J gene: TRBJ2-3
clone size: many

CDR3 protein: CASSASRLAATYNEQFF
CDR3 DNA: TGTGCCAGCAGCGCAAGCAGACTAGCGGCTACCTACAATGAGCAGTTCTTC
D gene: TRBD2
V gene: TRBV9
J gene: TRBJ2-1
clone size: few

CDR3 protein: CASREQGAWETQYF
CDR3 DNA: TGTGCCAGCAGGGAACAGGGGGCATGGGAGACCCAGTACTTC
D gene: TRBD1
V gene: TRBV27
J gene: TRBJ2-5
clone size: -

CDR3 protein: CASSNRENTEAFF
CDR3 DNA: TGCGCCAGCAGCAACCGGGAGAACACTGAAGCTTTCTTT
D gene: -
V gene: TRBV5-1
J gene: TRBJ1-1
clone size: once